The TCR beta chain described here comes from a study of T cell repertoires in cytomegalovirus infection. Points on this clonotype: No antigen is known for it.

The ends were cut back, 0 bases at V and 15 bases at J, with 12 bases in the middle. The CDR3 totals 12 residues. Germline values: CDR1 LGHNA, CDR2 YSLEER. From the reads, TCRdb called clonotypes with MiXCR, one entry per CDR3 protein. The data show a few hundred thousand distinct CDR3 sequences, roughly a third seen once. The source material was cultured PBMCs, sampled from culture after CMV antigen stimulation. The sequence was collected from a human donor in good health (CMV status not recorded). Some clones in this sample may be carry-over from other donors' samples. The chain carries TRBV4-3 and TRBJ2-4, with D possibly being TRBD1 (6 bases). The CDR3 coding sequence is TGCGCCAGCAGCCAAGACAGGGGACGAAGGTACTTC. As protein: CASSQDRGRRYF.